The source of this TCR beta chain is a study of CD8 T cells in Susac syndrome. Looked up from germline, CDR1 is SNHLY and CDR2 is FYNNEI. V lost 7 bases and J lost 2, with 19 bases in between. The CDR3 is made up of 16 amino acids. General study findings and limits: Only a relatively small number of individuals were included in the TCR sequencing and HLA analysis.

A remark on this clonotype: What it binds is unknown.

Peripheral blood CD8+ and CD4+ T cells were profiled by TCR beta sequencing. The multiple sclerosis controls, all treatment-naive patients, had relapsing-remitting disease that was stable or active. The RNA input was about 0.5 to 1 ug, and it was reverse transcribed with random hexamers. Each CDR3 protein is one row after TCRdb ran MiXCR on the immunoSEQ multiplex PCR reads. The sample comprises some 140,000 distinct CDR3 sequences, 75% to 90% of which are singletons, and roughly 0.48% rests with the top ten. Material: CD8+ T cells from PBMCs. The TCR sequence derives from a human donor with multiple sclerosis. The chain combines TRBV2 with TRBJ2-3; D gene unclear. In DNA, the CDR3 is TGTGCCAGCATAGGGAACCTTAACATTAACACAGATACGCAGTATTTT. It translates to CASIGNLNINTDTQYF.